The rows below give T cell receptor beta chains drawn from one sample of a study of blood T cell dynamics during melanoma immunotherapy. This table comes from immunoSEQ multiplex PCR, and its TCRdb copy is limited to in-frame clones, with some not included. This repertoire shows approximately 4,900 clones, 86% found once; its top ten account for around 31%. The sequencing here drew on blood, taken from a patient treated with checkpoint blockade. These receptors were taken from a human donor with melanoma. Each CDR3 is given with its conserved first and last residue. A D gene is named only where the DNA matches it firmly. A row's size may be missing; if present it is once, few, many or a size class.

J: TRBJ2-7
size: -
D: TRBD2
V: TRBV18
CDR3: CASSPGLAGLLSYEQYF
DNA: TGTGCCAGCTCACCAGGGCTAGCGGGGCTCCTTTCCTACGAGCAGTACTTC

J: TRBJ2-7
size: -
D: TRBD1
V: TRBV15
CDR3: CATSTGTGGIYEQYF
DNA: TGTGCCACCAGCACCGGGACAGGGGGCATATACGAGCAGTACTTC

J: TRBJ2-7
size: -
D: -
V: TRBV30
CDR3: CAWRDEYEQYF
DNA: TGTGCCTGGAGAGATGAGTACGAGCAGTACTTC

J: TRBJ2-7
size: -
D: -
V: TRBV7-2
CDR3: CASSPVSGGTRNEQYF
DNA: TGTGCCAGCAGCCCGGTTAGTGGCGGGACCAGGAACGAGCAGTACTTC

J: TRBJ2-7
size: -
D: TRBD2
V: TRBV11-3
CDR3: CASNGGRLDEQYF
DNA: TGTGCCAGCAACGGCGGGAGATTAGACGAGCAGTACTTC

J: TRBJ1-5
size: -
D: -
V: TRBV2
CDR3: CASSGRENQPQHF
DNA: TGTGCCAGCAGTGGCCGGGAAAATCAGCCCCAGCATTTT

J: TRBJ2-7
size: -
D: -
V: TRBV5-1
CDR3: CASSRDGKGTYEQYF
DNA: TGCGCCAGCAGCAGAGACGGGAAGGGGACCTACGAGCAGTACTTC

J: TRBJ2-7
size: once
D: TRBD1
V: TRBV19
CDR3: CASSYQGAQGYEQYF
DNA: TGTGCCAGTAGCTATCAGGGGGCACAGGGCTACGAGCAGTACTTC

J: TRBJ1-4
size: -
D: -
V: TRBV27
CDR3: CASSLRRAEKLFF
DNA: TGTGCCAGCAGTTTAAGGAGGGCTGAAAAACTGTTTTTT

J: TRBJ2-2
size: -
D: TRBD2
V: TRBV28
CDR3: CARGTSDTGELFF
DNA: TGTGCCAGGGGGACTAGCGACACCGGGGAGCTGTTTTTT

J: TRBJ2-2
size: -
D: -
V: TRBV19
CDR3: CASSITRGDTGELFF
DNA: TGTGCCAGTAGTATCACAAGGGGGGACACCGGGGAGCTGTTTTTT

J: TRBJ2-1
size: -
D: TRBD1
V: TRBV6-1
CDR3: CAAVGTQGAYNEQFF
DNA: TGTGCCGCGGTGGGCACACAGGGGGCTTACAATGAGCAGTTCTTC

J: TRBJ2-3
size: -
D: -
V: TRBV6-4
CDR3: CATSTEVTDTQYF
DNA: TGTGCCACCTCGACGGAGGTCACAGATACGCAGTATTTT

J: TRBJ1-2
size: -
D: TRBD1
V: TRBV30
CDR3: CAWSQQGAPEFNYGYTF
DNA: TGTGCCTGGAGTCAACAGGGGGCCCCTGAGTTTAACTATGGCTACACCTTC

J: TRBJ1-2
size: -
D: TRBD1
V: TRBV19
CDR3: CASNLDRDGYTF
DNA: TGTGCCAGTAATTTAGACAGGGATGGCTACACCTTC

J: TRBJ2-5
size: -
D: TRBD2
V: TRBV7-6
CDR3: CASSLGLAGGQETQYF
DNA: TGTGCCAGCAGCTTAGGACTAGCGGGAGGACAAGAGACCCAGTACTTC

J: TRBJ2-5
size: -
D: TRBD1
V: TRBV11-3
CDR3: CASSPRGGWGGTQETQYF
DNA: TGTGCCAGCAGCCCCCGAGGGGGCTGGGGTGGCACTCAAGAGACCCAGTACTTC

J: TRBJ2-3
size: -
D: TRBD2
V: TRBV7-3
CDR3: CASSLAGGPTDTQYF
DNA: TGTGCCAGCAGCTTGGCGGGAGGACCCACAGATACGCAGTATTTT

J: TRBJ1-1
size: -
D: -
V: TRBV5-6
CDR3: CASSPPGGRNTEAFF
DNA: TGTGCCAGCAGCCCCCCCGGGGGGCGGAACACTGAAGCTTTCTTT

J: TRBJ2-1
size: -
D: -
V: TRBV4-1
CDR3: CASSQEGPRGAGTYNEQFF
DNA: TGCGCCAGCAGCCAAGAGGGACCGAGGGGGGCAGGGACCTACAATGAGCAGTTCTTC

J: TRBJ2-1
size: -
D: TRBD2
V: TRBV4-3
CDR3: CASSQELLAGVEQFF
DNA: TGCGCCAGCAGCCAAGAACTGCTAGCGGGAGTGGAGCAGTTCTTC

J: TRBJ2-3
size: -
D: -
V: TRBV7-9
CDR3: CASSTSFRDTQYF
DNA: TGTGCCAGCAGCACTTCGTTTCGAGATACGCAGTATTTT

J: TRBJ2-5
size: -
D: TRBD1
V: TRBV5-1
CDR3: CASKTTGFETQYF
DNA: TGCGCCAGCAAAACGACAGGGTTCGAGACCCAGTACTTC

J: TRBJ2-7
size: -
D: TRBD1
V: TRBV25-1
CDR3: CASSIKQGAPYEQYF
DNA: TGTGCCAGCAGTATAAAACAGGGGGCCCCCTACGAGCAGTACTTC

J: TRBJ1-2
size: once
D: -
V: TRBV4-3
CDR3: CASSQGGYNYGYTF
DNA: TGCGCCAGCAGCCAGGGGGGCTATAACTATGGCTACACCTTC

J: TRBJ2-5
size: -
D: TRBD2
V: TRBV7-2
CDR3: CASSAQPGTSGIVETQYF
DNA: TGTGCCAGCAGCGCCCAGCCCGGGACTAGCGGGATTGTAGAGACCCAGTACTTC

J: TRBJ2-3
size: few
D: TRBD2
V: TRBV5-1
CDR3: CASSLAVLPAGGDTQYF
DNA: TGCGCCAGCAGCTTGGCCGTTCTGCCCGCGGGAGGAGATACGCAGTATTTT

J: TRBJ2-1
size: -
D: -
V: TRBV7-2
CDR3: CASSFSFASSYNEQFF
DNA: TGTGCCAGCAGCTTCTCGTTTGCGAGCTCCTACAATGAGCAGTTCTTC

J: TRBJ1-1
size: -
D: -
V: TRBV11-1
CDR3: CASSFGIGAFF
DNA: TGTGCCAGCAGCTTTGGCATCGGAGCTTTCTTT

J: TRBJ1-1
size: few
D: -
V: TRBV7-4
CDR3: CASSLKIGAMNTEAFF
DNA: TGTGCCAGCAGCTTAAAGATCGGGGCCATGAACACTGAAGCTTTCTTT

J: TRBJ2-1
size: once
D: TRBD2
V: TRBV11-1
CDR3: CASSPGLAGGPYNEQFF
DNA: TGTGCCAGCAGCCCGGGACTAGCGGGGGGCCCCTACAATGAGCAGTTCTTC